Following are 21 T cell receptor beta chains from one sample sequenced in a study of molecular identifiers for immune sequencing clone quantification. One entry per CDR3 protein, called by TCRdb with MiXCR from the PCR reads. This table has around 480,000 distinct CDR3 sequences, roughly 24% appearing once. Sequencing was done on a sample of naive CD8+ T cells from blood, with Jurkat cell RNA spiked in. Described subset: FACS-sorted CD8+CD4-CCR7+CD45RA+ naive T cells. All receptors derive from a human donor in good health. Some libraries in this study had Jurkat cell RNA spiked in.

V usage is TRBV15 and J usage is TRBJ2-1, with 8 positions matching TRBD1. CDR3 length: 15 residues. Germline V lookup: CDR1 LNHNV, CDR2 YYDKDF (reference sequence). V was pared by 6 bases and J by 8 bases, with 12 bases of the junction left unmatched. The CDR3 sequence: CATRGGPTGVDEQFF. In DNA form, the CDR3 reads TGTGCCACCAGAGGCGGCCCGACAGGGGTTGATGAGCAGTTCTTC.

The CDR3 is CASSLGLLSYGYTF. In DNA form, the CDR3 reads TGTGCCAGCAGCCTGGGACTCCTGAGCTATGGCTACACCTTC. The V and J genes are TRBV5-6 and TRBJ1-2, with D perhaps TRBD1 (5 bases). V lost 4 bases, J lost 4 bases, and 14 bases lay in between. The germline CDR1 and CDR2 sequences are SGHDT and YYEEEE. The CDR3 spans 14 residues.

This clonotype occurred a few times. The rearrangement uses TRBV7-9 and TRBJ2-5; 7 bases fit TRBD1. V shed 5 bases and J 2 bases; nucleotides not matched to a gene: 8. Germline CDR1 SEHNR, CDR2 FQNEAQ (reference sequence). This CDR3 region has 15 residues. The CDR3 sequence is CASSATGDGQETQYF. CDR3 DNA: TGTGCCAGCAGCGCTACAGGGGATGGGCAAGAGACCCAGTACTTC.

This sequence joins TRBV19 and TRBJ1-5, with D unresolved. The ends were cut back, 7 bases at V and 6 bases at J, with 13 bases in the middle. The CDR3 runs 13 residues. CDR1 is LNHDA and CDR2 is SQIVND in the germline V gene (reference sequence). The CDR3 coding sequence is TGTGCCAGTACCCCAGCGGGCAGTCAGCCCCAGCATTTT. Translated: CASTPAGSQPQHF.

V is TRBV20-1 and J is TRBJ2-3; 8 bases fit TRBD1. Looked up from germline, CDR1 is DFQATT and CDR2 is SNEGSKA (reference sequence). J gave up 3 bases and V 0 bases, and 8 bases lay outside the gene matches. CDR3 length: 16 amino acids. The CDR3: CSARDLARGLTDTQYF. CDR3 nucleotides: TGCAGTGCTAGAGATCTGGCCAGGGGGCTGACAGATACGCAGTATTTT.

This clonotype was detected ten times or more. This chain links TRBV5-4 with TRBJ2-3, with 14 nucleotides matching TRBD2. Looked up from germline, CDR1 is SGHNT and CDR2 is YYREEE (reference sequence). Trimming cost V 4 bases and J 2 bases; bases outside gene matches: 6. The CDR3 is 17 residues long. CDR3 coding DNA: TGTGCCAGCAGCCAATCGGGACTAGCGGGGGTCACAGATACGCAGTATTTT. Its translation: CASSQSGLAGVTDTQYF. The full variable domain, its missing parts supplied by reference TRBV5-4 and TRBJ2-3, is ETGVTQSPTHLIKTRGQQVTLRCSSQSGHNTVSWYQQALGQGPQFIFQYYREEENGRGNFPPRFSGLQFPNYSSELNVNALELDDSALYLCASSQSGLAGVTDTQYFGPGTRLTVL.

The V gene is TRBV28, the J gene TRBJ1-6; D remains ambiguous. CDR3 length: 15 residues. Trimming removed 6 bases at V and 6 bases at J, with 15 bases between. Per the germline V gene, CDR1 is MDHEN and CDR2 is SYDVKM. For the CDR3, the DNA is TGTGCCAGCAGCCTCCGTTCCGGCGGTAATTCACCCCTCCACTTT. Encoded protein: CASSLRSGGNSPLHF.

As for this clonotype: This may come from a read error, since a much larger clone is one base off. The CDR3 spells CASSQDWGGTRPTGELFF. As DNA, the CDR3 is TGCGCCAGCAGCCAAGATTGGGGCGGGACAAGACCCACCGGGGAGCTGTTTTTT. This sequence joins TRBV4-3 and TRBJ2-2; the D call may be TRBD1 or TRBD2 (6 bases each). Germline lookup yields CDR1 LGHNA and CDR2 YSLEER. With 0 bases removed from V and 4 bases from J, the gap between germline ends came to 18 bases. The CDR3 has 18 amino acids.

Worth noting for this clonotype: A single base separates this from a much larger clone, so it may be a read error. The chain has TRBV30 and TRBJ2-3; a weak D match, TRBD2 (6 bases). The CDR3 covers 17 residues. Germline CDR1 reads GTSNPN; CDR2 reads SVGIG (reference sequence). The CDR3 loop reads CAWSEDQEGQAEDMQYF. In DNA form, the CDR3 reads TGTGCCTGGAGTGAGGATCAGGAGGGCCAAGCTGAAGATATGCAGTATTTT.

As regards this clonotype: Mismatch with germline at one junction end may stem from a read error. The V call is TRBV5-1, the J call TRBJ2-7, with TRBD2 identical over 11 bases. Per germline, CDR1 SGHRS and CDR2 YFSETQ. CDR3 length: 16 amino acids. The DNA of the CDR3 is TGCGCCGGCAGCTTGGTGGGGGGGACTAGCGGCTACGAGCAGTACTTC. It is translated as CAGSLVGGTSGYEQYF.

In regard to this clonotype: Possible read error: a much larger clone is one base away. A read error is likely, as this CDR3 ends without the conserved phenylalanine or tryptophan. The chain employs TRBV5-1 and TRBJ2-7, with 7 bases lining up with TRBD1. Germline V lookup: CDR1 SGHRS, CDR2 YFSETQ. V lost 4 bases and J lost 4; bases outside the gene matches: 5. The CDR3 covers 13 residues. The CDR3 reads CASSPQGKYEQYI. In DNA, the CDR3 is TGCGCCAGCAGCCCACAGGGGAAATACGAGCAGTACATC.

Worth noting for this clonotype: This clone may be a read error of a much larger clone one base away. The V and J genes are TRBV12-3 or TRBV12-4 and TRBJ2-4, with D unresolved. The ends were cut back, 7 bases at V and 7 bases at J, with 14 bases in the middle. The CDR3 consists of 13 residues. The CDR3 loop reads CASTLPTVNIQYF. CDR3 DNA sequence: TGTGCCAGCACCCTCCCCACAGTTAACATTCAGTACTTC.

CDR3 amino acids: CATSRDFGGQPQHF. The DNA of the CDR3 is TGTGCCACCAGCAGAGATTTCGGAGGACAGCCCCAGCATTTT. V gene TRBV15 combines with J gene TRBJ1-5, with unresolved D. This CDR3 comprises 14 residues. V shed 0 bases and J shed 7 bases, with 10 bases lying between them. The V gene's germline CDR1 is LNHNV and CDR2 YYDKDF (reference sequence).

Ten or more counts support this clonotype. The J gene is TRBJ2-3, the V gene TRBV7-2, with 11 bases lining up with TRBD2. The trim removed 4 bases at V and 0 bases at J, leaving 6 bases unmatched. The V gene's germline CDR1 is SGHTA and CDR2 FQGNSA. The CDR3 loop spans 17 amino acids. CDR3 nucleotides: TGTGCCAGCAGCTCTATAGCGGGGGGGCCGAGCACAGATACGCAGTATTTT. Translation gives CASSSIAGGPSTDTQYF.

This clonotype has a handful of counts. This may arise from a read error, as a much more abundant clone is one base away. This rearrangement joins TRBV4-3 to TRBJ2-2; TRBD2 might be the D (5 bases). In germline, CDR1 is LGHNA, CDR2 YSLEER. This CDR3 region has 14 residues. CDR3 protein: CASSQDRTAGELVF. The CDR3 nucleotides are TGCGCCAGCAGCCAAGATCGGACGGCCGGGGAGCTGGTTTTT.

This clonotype was seen repeatedly, ten times or more. The chain uses TRBV6-5 and TRBJ2-3, with 7 bases matching TRBD1. The CDR3 runs 16 residues. Germline V gene sequence: CDR1 MNHEY, CDR2 SVGAGI. Trimming at V came to 0 bases and at J to 4 bases, leaving 7 bases not matched to a gene. The CDR3 sequence: CASSYSTTGIADTQYF. Written as DNA, the CDR3 is TGTGCCAGCAGTTACTCGACGACAGGGATCGCAGATACGCAGTATTTT.

About this clonotype: Since a much larger clone is just one base distant, this may be a read error. The conserved final phenylalanine or tryptophan is absent from the CDR3, which likely points to a read error. The V call is TRBV29-1, the J call TRBJ2-7; TRBD2 agrees at 8 bases. Trimming took 5 bases from V and 4 from J; bases not matched to a gene: 4. The CDR3 length is 12 residues. CDR1 and CDR2 (germline): SQVTM, ANQGSEA. This CDR3 reads CSVLSGGYEQYL. The CDR3 DNA is TGCAGCGTTCTGAGCGGGGGTTACGAGCAGTACCTC.

This clonotype occurred many times. CDR3 in DNA: TGTGCCAGCAGGGGCCTGGGGGTATGGACTGAAGCTTTCTTT. This codes for CASRGLGVWTEAFF. V is TRBV2 and J is TRBJ1-1; tentatively, D is TRBD1 (5 bases). The CDR3 runs 14 residues. Trimming removed 6 bases from V and 5 bases from J, with 16 bases in between. Per the germline V gene, CDR1 is SNHLY and CDR2 is FYNNEI.

Ten or more counts support this clonotype. V gene TRBV7-9 combines with J gene TRBJ1-1; D is uncertain. The CDR3 is 12 residues long. Germline CDR1 SEHNR, CDR2 FQNEAQ (reference sequence). Trimming took 4 bases from V and 6 from J, leaving 9 bases between them. This CDR3 is CASSYVAPEAFF. The CDR3 DNA follows: TGTGCCAGCAGCTATGTGGCTCCTGAAGCTTTCTTT.

A note on this clonotype: This sequence may be a read error, since a much larger clone differs from it by one base. The gene calls are TRBV7-2 and TRBJ2-3; 11 positions match TRBD2. Germline V gene data show CDR1 as SGHTA and CDR2 as FQGNSA. The CDR3 covers 17 residues. Here the CDR3 DNA reads TGTGCCAGCAACTTATCTCCTAGCGGGGGGTGGGCAGATACGCAGTATTTT. It codes for CASNLSPSGGWADTQYF.

This clonotype was observed a few times. The gene calls are TRBV6-5 and TRBJ1-3, with D unclear. Per germline, CDR1 MNHEY and CDR2 SVGAGI. The CDR3 has 14 amino acids. Trimming cost V 6 bases and J 0 bases, with 9 bases left between them. The DNA for the CDR3 is TGTGCCAGCAGACGCCAGAGCTCTGGAAACACCATATATTTT. Encoded protein: CASRRQSSGNTIYF.